The 7 T cell receptor beta chains below all came from one sample that was sequenced in a study of shared clonotypes between healthy human individuals. Clones were sequenced by immunoSEQ multiplex PCR, and TCRdb holds only the in-frame ones, with some missing. The table has about 2.1 million clones, 93% seen once; the top ten hold about 1.7%. Terminally differentiated effector memory CD45RA+ cells were left out of the naive CD8 fraction, which was CD45RO-negative and positively selected for CCR7. Sequencing was performed on naive CD8+ T cells from PBMCs. The receptors originated from a man aged 18-30 years in good health. Some clones in this sample may be carry-over from other donors' samples.

V and J are TRBV5-6 and TRBJ1-1, with D hard to call. V was clipped by 0 bases and J by 0 bases, with 3 bases between them. This CDR3 is 13 amino acids long. CDR1 is SGHDT and CDR2 is YYEEEE in the germline V gene. Here the CDR3 reads CASSLVLNTEAFF. The DNA for the CDR3 is TGTGCCAGCAGCTTGGTATTGAACACTGAAGCTTTCTTT.

The chain employs TRBV7-9 and TRBJ2-2; D uncertain. The V gene lost 0 bases and the J gene lost 6 bases, with 5 bases spanning the gap. CDR1 is SEHNR and CDR2 is FQNEAQ in the germline V gene (reference sequence). The CDR3 is 13 residues long. The CDR3 spells CASSLALAGELFF. For the CDR3, the DNA is TGTGCCAGCAGCTTAGCGCTTGCCGGGGAGCTGTTTTTT.

The rearrangement joins TRBV6-5 to TRBJ2-7, with D tentatively TRBD2 (5 bases). The CDR3 contains 13 residues. The ends were cut back, 4 bases at V and 1 base at J, with 8 bases in the middle. In germline, CDR1 is MNHEY, CDR2 SVGAGI. The DNA of the CDR3 is TGTGCCAGCAGTTTCCGGGGTTCCTACGAGCAGTACTTC. Its translation: CASSFRGSYEQYF.

The V gene is TRBV7-3, the J gene TRBJ2-3; TRBD1 might be the D (6 bases). Germline-derived CDR1 and CDR2 are SGHTA and FQGTGA. The CDR3 sequence is 14 residues long. The germline V and J ends were trimmed by 5 bases and 2 bases, with 11 bases remaining between them. The CDR3 reads CASSPDRPTDTQYF. The CDR3 DNA is TGTGCCAGCAGCCCCGACAGGCCCACAGATACGCAGTATTTT.

This sequence joins TRBV7-2 and TRBJ2-5, with D unclear. CDR1 is SGHTA and CDR2 is FQGNSA in the germline V gene. CDR3 size: 13 residues. Trimming left V 1 base short and J 2 bases short, with 5 bases between. Here the CDR3 reads CASSLGGQETQYF. As DNA, the CDR3 is TGTGCCAGCAGCTTAGGGGGACAAGAGACCCAGTACTTC. Complete variable domain (other parts from reference TRBV7-2 and TRBJ2-5): GAGVSQSPSNKVTEKGKDVELRCDPISGHTALYWYRQSLGQGLEFLIYFQGNSAPDKSGLPSDRFSAERTGGSVSTLTIQRTQQEDSAVYLCASSLGGQETQYFGPGTRLLVL.

In DNA form, the CDR3 reads TGTGCCAGCAGCTATACAGGGGGCTATGGCTACACCTTC. Amino acid sequence: CASSYTGGYGYTF. This chain joins TRBV5-4 and TRBJ1-2, with 8 bases aligning to TRBD1. Germline V gene lookup returns CDR1 SGHNT and CDR2 YYREEE (reference sequence). This CDR3 is 13 amino acids long. V shed 3 bases, J shed 4 bases, and the junction held 2 bases outside the gene matches.

CDR3 sequence (DNA): TGTGCCAGCAGCTCCCCGGCAGGGCCGAACACTGAAGCTTTCTTT. This translates into CASSSPAGPNTEAFF. V and J are TRBV11-2 and TRBJ1-1, with D possibly TRBD1 on 5 matching bases. The CDR3 is 15 amino acids. Germline V lookup: CDR1 SGHAT, CDR2 FQNNGV. V was shortened by 4 bases and J by 1 base, with 13 bases between the two germline ends.